Below are 6 T cell receptor beta chains sequenced from a single sample in a study of blood T cell repertoires in COVID-19. The protocol was immunoSEQ multiplex PCR, while the TCRdb copy is restricted to in-frame clones and leaves out a portion. The data hold 200,000 to 250,000 clones, with approximately 86% observed a single time. The sequencing sample was made of peripheral blood. Receptors were obtained from a woman older than 75 with active or convalescent COVID-19.

The chain joins TRBV15 to TRBJ1-5; 8 bases align to TRBD1. In germline, CDR1 is LNHNV, CDR2 YYDKDF (reference sequence). The CDR3 consists of 14 residues. The V gene end was trimmed by 8 bases and the J gene end by 6 bases; junction bases not matched to a gene: 9. The CDR3 DNA reads as TGTGCCACCGGGCCCGACAGGGGTGGTCAGCCCCAGCATTTT. Its translation: CATGPDRGGQPQHF.

The chain couples TRBV30 to TRBJ2-7; D unresolved. Trimming removed 1 base from V and 2 bases from J, with 9 bases in between. Germline lookup yields CDR1 GTSNPN and CDR2 SVGIG (reference sequence). CDR3 length: 13 residues. CDR3 bases: TGTGCCTGGAGTGGGTCACTACCCTACGAGCAGTACTTC. Translating gives CAWSGSLPYEQYF.

This chain joins TRBV6-5 and TRBJ1-1; possible D gene TRBD1, 5 bases. Trimming stripped 5 bases from V and 0 bases from J, with 13 bases between. From germline, CDR1 is MNHEY and CDR2 SVGAGI. The CDR3 totals 15 residues. The DNA of the CDR3 is TGTGCCAGCAGTAAACAGACAGTCATGAACACTGAAGCTTTCTTT. Amino acid sequence: CASSKQTVMNTEAFF.

The CDR3 loop is CASSLLTGNQETQYF. As DNA, the CDR3 is TGTGCCAGCAGTTTACTGACAGGGAATCAAGAGACCCAGTACTTC. J is TRBJ2-5 and V is TRBV28; 7 bases map to TRBD1. Germline V CDR1 and CDR2: MDHEN, SYDVKM. The CDR3 covers 15 residues. With V trimmed by 2 bases and J by 2 bases, 5 bases remained unmatched.

The genes are TRBV5-6 and TRBJ1-6; 7 nucleotides agree with TRBD1. The CDR3 loop spans 16 amino acids. Germline V CDR1 and CDR2: SGHDT, YYEEEE. V was pared by 0 bases and J by 9 bases, with 9 bases of the junction left unmatched. The CDR3 coding sequence is TGTGCCAGCAGCTTGGGGACAGGTACCGGGGGTTCACCCCTCCACTTT. It is translated as CASSLGTGTGGSPLHF.

This chain connects TRBV7-9 to TRBJ1-2, with TRBD1 matching over 10 bases. The CDR3 is 15 residues long. Losses at the gene ends were 5 bases for V and 5 bases for J; bases not matched to a gene: 8. CDR1 and CDR2 (germline): SEHNR, FQNEAQ (reference sequence). This CDR3 is CASSPRQGAAYGYTF. DNA for the CDR3: TGTGCCAGCAGCCCGAGACAGGGGGCAGCGTATGGCTACACCTTC. Drawing the rest from reference TRBV7-9 and TRBJ1-2, the complete variable domain is DTGVSQNPRHKITKRGQNVTFRCDPISEHNRLYWYRQTLGQGPEFLTYFQNEAQLEKSRLLSDRFSAERPKGSFSTLEIQRTEQGDSAMYLCASSPRQGAAYGYTFGSGTRLTVV.